The rows below give T cell receptor beta chains drawn from one sample of a study of breast tumors, draining lymph nodes, adjacent tissues. From the multiplex PCR reads, TCRdb called clonotypes with MiXCR, one entry per CDR3 protein. This table holds under 150,000 distinct CDR3 sequences, about 22% found once. Sequencing was carried out using axillary lymph node tissue. Every receptor here comes from a female donor with breast cancer. Some clones in this sample may be carry-over from other donors' samples. Each CDR3 is given with its conserved first and last residue. Each record gives: D gene, J gene, V gene, clone size, CDR3 protein, CDR3 DNA. The D gene is left open where the match is weak. Clone size is stated in some rows and not others, as once, few, many or a class when expanded.

>-|TRBJ2-7|TRBV27|-
CASSLRAGSYEQYF
TGTGCCAGCAGTTTAAGGGCAGGGTCCTACGAGCAGTACTTC
>TRBD2|TRBJ2-1|TRBV7-3|many
CASSPVAGGYNEQFF
TGTGCCAGCAGCCCTGTAGCGGGAGGGTACAATGAGCAGTTCTTC
>TRBD1|TRBJ2-1|TRBV29-1|many
CSVAWVGTGTYNEQFF
TGCAGCGTTGCCTGGGTCGGGACAGGAACCTACAATGAGCAGTTCTTC
>TRBD1|TRBJ2-7|TRBV30|many
CAWSYTGAPSSYEQYF
TGTGCCTGGAGTTACACAGGGGCCCCGAGCTCCTACGAGCAGTACTTC
>TRBD2|TRBJ2-1|TRBV27|many
CASSLLGTSGSNEQFF
TGTGCCAGCAGTTTATTGGGGACTAGCGGGAGTAATGAGCAGTTCTTC
>-|TRBJ1-3|TRBV10-3|many
CAISDNRNTIYF
TGTGCCATCAGTGACAACCGAAACACCATATATTTT
>TRBD2|TRBJ2-1|TRBV5-8|many
CASSLLGTSGAYSYNEQFF
TGTGCCAGCAGCCTGCTCGGGACTAGCGGGGCCTATTCCTACAATGAGCAGTTCTTC
>-|TRBJ2-1|TRBV11-3|many
CASSLGQGEDNEQFF
TGTGCCAGCAGCTTGGGCCAGGGGGAGGACAATGAGCAGTTCTTC
>TRBD1|TRBJ2-2|TRBV7-6|many
CASSWTGVGGELFF
TGTGCCAGCAGCTGGACAGGGGTTGGCGGGGAGCTGTTTTTT
>-|TRBJ1-4|TRBV2|many
CASSPIDLKLFF
TGTGCCAGCAGTCCCATAGACTTGAAACTGTTTTTT
>-|TRBJ2-2|TRBV4-2|many
CASSQRPNTGELFF
TGTGCCAGCAGCCAAAGGCCCAACACCGGGGAGCTGTTTTTT
>-|TRBJ2-7|TRBV5-6|many
CASSLDAYEQYF
TGTGCCAGCAGCTTGGACGCCTACGAGCAGTACTTC
>-|TRBJ2-6|TRBV11-2|many
CASSLELSGANVLTF
TGTGCCAGCAGCTTAGAGCTCTCTGGGGCCAACGTCCTGACTTTC
>TRBD1|TRBJ2-7|TRBV7-2|many
CASSLKAGTGNEQYF
TGTGCCAGCAGCTTAAAGGCCGGGACAGGGAACGAGCAGTACTTC
>TRBD2|TRBJ2-3|TRBV28|few
CASSLVTLAGGPTDTQYF
TGTGCCAGCAGTCTCGTTACACTAGCGGGAGGCCCCACAGATACGCAGTATTTT
>-|TRBJ2-3|TRBV20-1|many
CSARRGGTDTQYF
TGCAGTGCTAGGAGAGGGGGGACAGATACGCAGTATTTT
>-|TRBJ2-6|TRBV29-1|once
CGAKTGSGASVLTF
TGCGGCGCTAAAACAGGGTCTGGGGCCAGCGTCCTGACTTTC
>TRBD2|TRBJ2-7|TRBV2|-
CASRGGGKRYEQYF
TGTGCCAGCAGGGGGGGGGGGAAGCGCTACGAGCAGTACTTC
>-|TRBJ1-3|TRBV20-1|many
CSARDSVGGGNTIYF
TGCAGTGCTAGAGATTCGGTCGGGGGCGGAAACACCATATATTTT
>-|TRBJ2-5|TRBV5-1|many
CASSSGPLQETQYF
TGCGCCAGCAGCTCGGGACCCCTGCAAGAGACCCAGTACTTC
>-|TRBJ2-1|TRBV12-3/TRBV12-4|-
CASKTPYNEQFF
TGTGCCAGCAAGACTCCTTACAATGAGCAGTTCTTC
>TRBD1|TRBJ1-4|TRBV3-1|-
CASSQRQGGEKLFF
TGTGCCAGCAGCCAGCGACAGGGTGGTGAAAAACTGTTTTTT
>TRBD1|TRBJ2-6|TRBV27|few
CASSPTGVGSGANVLTF
TGTGCCAGCAGTCCGACAGGGGTTGGGTCTGGGGCCAACGTCCTGACTTTC
>TRBD2|TRBJ2-2|TRBV12-3/TRBV12-4|many
CASTRLAANTGELFF
TGTGCCAGCACCAGACTAGCGGCGAACACCGGGGAGCTGTTTTTT
>TRBD2|TRBJ2-2|TRBV6-1|-
CASRGSGRAHTGELLF
TGTGCCAGCAGAGGCAGCGGGAGGGCCCACACCGGGGAGCTGCTTTTT
>TRBD1|TRBJ2-2|TRBV11-2|many
CASSFQRSGTGFTGELFF
TGTGCCAGCAGCTTTCAAAGGTCCGGGACAGGGTTCACCGGGGAGCTGTTTTTT
>TRBD1|TRBJ2-4|TRBV12-3/TRBV12-4|few
CASSRDRGSLPLAKNIQYF
TGTGCCAGCAGTCGGGACAGGGGATCTTTACCTCTAGCCAAAAACATTCAGTACTTC
>TRBD1|TRBJ2-3|TRBV20-1|many
CSAIDRQGTTDTQYF
TGCAGTGCTATCGATAGACAGGGAACCACAGATACGCAGTATTTT
>-|TRBJ2-7|TRBV29-1|many
CSVGGGGYEQYF
TGCAGCGTTGGTGGAGGGGGCTACGAGCAGTACTTC
>-|TRBJ2-1|TRBV7-2|many
CASSSSSAPSNEQFF
TGTGCCAGCAGTTCCTCATCCGCCCCCTCCAATGAGCAGTTCTTC
>TRBD2|TRBJ2-1|TRBV7-8|many
CASSSVGGRVNEQFF
TGTGCCAGCAGTTCGGTCGGCGGGAGGGTCAATGAGCAGTTCTTC